Listed here are 9 T cell receptor beta chains from one sample, sequenced in a study of cytomegalovirus exposure and HLA in healthy donors. PCR used 60 Vbeta primers and 13 Jbeta primers. Assay: immunoSEQ multiplex PCR; the TCRdb copy retains only in-frame clones and omits some. Of more than 95,000 clones listed, around three quarters were seen once; the top ten hold 1.2%. Sequencing input: PBMCs. All receptors derive from a female donor in good health and CMV-seronegative.

A few counts support this clone. The chain couples TRBV20-1 to TRBJ1-1; perhaps TRBD1 as D (6 bases). Deletions cut 5 bases from V and 9 bases from J, with 13 bases between. CDR3 length: 11 amino acids. The germline V gene encodes CDR1 DFQATT and CDR2 SNEGSKA (reference sequence). The CDR3 DNA reads TGCAGTGCTGACGCGAGGGACAAAGCTTTCTTT. As protein: CSADARDKAFF.

The chain has TRBV28 and TRBJ1-5, with a weak D call TRBD1 (6 bases). CDR3 length: 16 amino acids. The V and J ends lost 6 bases and 3 bases respectively, with 18 bases between them. Looked up from germline, CDR1 is MDHEN and CDR2 is SYDVKM. The CDR3, as DNA: TGTGCCAGCAGCCCCCGGGACACTGTCTTCAATCAGCCCCAGCATTTT. Translated: CASSPRDTVFNQPQHF.

The V gene is TRBV14, the J gene TRBJ2-1; D is perhaps TRBD2 (6 bases). CDR3 size: 15 residues. Trimming stripped 1 base from V and 2 bases from J, with 9 bases between. CDR1 and CDR2 from the germline V gene are SGHDN and FVKESK. The CDR3: CASSQGEAPYNEQFF. The DNA of the CDR3 is TGTGCCAGCAGCCAAGGGGAGGCCCCCTACAATGAGCAGTTCTTC.

CDR3 loop: CASSTRGTQYF. The CDR3 region has the DNA TGCGCCAGCAGCACTCGGGGGACCCAGTACTTC. The J gene is TRBJ2-5, the V gene TRBV5-1; maybe TRBD2 (5 bases). CDR3 length: 11 amino acids. Germline assignment: CDR1 SGHRS and CDR2 YFSETQ. Trimming took 4 bases from V and 7 from J, leaving 8 bases between them.

The gene calls are TRBV7-9 and TRBJ2-7, with 16 bases identical to TRBD2. The CDR3 is made up of 17 amino acids. Germline values: CDR1 SEHNR, CDR2 FQNEAQ (reference sequence). V lost 5 bases to trimming and J lost 4 bases; unmatched junction nucleotides: 8. CDR3 bases: TGTGCCAGCAGCGGAACCGGGACTAGCGGGAGGGCTTACGAGCAGTACTTC. Its protein is CASSGTGTSGRAYEQYF. Using reference TRBV7-9 and TRBJ2-7 for the parts outside the CDR3, the full variable domain is DTGVSQNPRHKITKRGQNVTFRCDPISEHNRLYWYRQTLGQGPEFLTYFQNEAQLEKSRLLSDRFSAERPKGSFSTLEIQRTEQGDSAMYLCASSGTGTSGRAYEQYFGPGTRLTVT.

The rearrangement uses TRBV13 and TRBJ1-1, with D possibly being TRBD1 (6 bases). The CDR3 contains 13 residues. Trimming stripped 1 base from V and 3 bases from J, with 6 bases between. Germline V lookup: CDR1 PRHDT, CDR2 FYEKMQ (reference sequence). CDR3 in amino acids: CASSLDRDTEAFF. The CDR3 DNA is TGTGCCAGCAGCTTAGACAGGGACACTGAAGCTTTCTTT.

The chain couples TRBV5-1 to TRBJ1-5, with D perhaps matching TRBD1 (6 bases). The CDR3 has 14 amino acids. Per the germline V gene, CDR1 is SGHRS and CDR2 is YFSETQ. V lost 4 bases to trimming and J lost 3 bases, with 11 bases between them. CDR3 nucleotides: TGCGCCAGCAGCCCTGGACAGCTCAATCAGCCCCAGCATTTT. It encodes CASSPGQLNQPQHF.

The genes are TRBV5-1 and TRBJ2-7; TRBD2 matches 8 bases. The CDR3 loop spans 14 amino acids. Losses at the gene ends were 8 bases for V and 4 bases for J; bases not matched to a gene: 11. Germline V gene data show CDR1 as SGHRS and CDR2 as YFSETQ. The CDR3 loop reads CASDSGTRSYEQYF. The CDR3, as DNA: TGCGCCAGTGATAGCGGGACACGAAGTTACGAGCAGTACTTC.

The V call is TRBV9, the J call TRBJ2-1; the D gene is possibly TRBD2 (7 bases). The germline gives CDR1 SGDLS, CDR2 YYNGEE. CDR3 length: 16 amino acids. V lost 0 bases and J 3 bases, leaving 13 bases between the germline ends. The CDR3 bases are TGTGCCAGCAGCGTAGTTGGCGGGGGCGGCTACAATGAGCAGTTCTTC. Protein product: CASSVVGGGGYNEQFF.